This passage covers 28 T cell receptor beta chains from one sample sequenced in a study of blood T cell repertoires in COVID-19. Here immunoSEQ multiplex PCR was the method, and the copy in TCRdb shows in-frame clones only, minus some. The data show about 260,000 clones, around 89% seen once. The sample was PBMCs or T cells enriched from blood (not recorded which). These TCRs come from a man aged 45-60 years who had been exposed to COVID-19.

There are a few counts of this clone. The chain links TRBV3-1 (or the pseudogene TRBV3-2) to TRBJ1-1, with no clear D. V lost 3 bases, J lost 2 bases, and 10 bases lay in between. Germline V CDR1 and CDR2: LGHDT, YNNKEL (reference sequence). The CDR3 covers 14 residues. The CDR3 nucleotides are TGTGCCAGCAGCCACGACGTGGGCAACACTGAAGCTTTCTTT. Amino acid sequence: CASSHDVGNTEAFF.

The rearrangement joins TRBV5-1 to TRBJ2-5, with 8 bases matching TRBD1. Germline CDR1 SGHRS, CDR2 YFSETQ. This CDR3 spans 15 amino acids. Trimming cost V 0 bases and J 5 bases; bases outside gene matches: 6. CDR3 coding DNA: TGCGCCAGCAGCTTGGCCCCAGGGGGCATGGAGACCCAGTACTTC. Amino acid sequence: CASSLAPGGMETQYF. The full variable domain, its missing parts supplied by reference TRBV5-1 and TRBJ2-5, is KAGVTQTPRYLIKTRGQQVTLSCSPISGHRSVSWYQQTPGQGLQFLFEYFSETQRNKGNFPGRFSGRQFSNSRSEMNVSTLELGDSALYLCASSLAPGGMETQYFGPGTRLLVL.

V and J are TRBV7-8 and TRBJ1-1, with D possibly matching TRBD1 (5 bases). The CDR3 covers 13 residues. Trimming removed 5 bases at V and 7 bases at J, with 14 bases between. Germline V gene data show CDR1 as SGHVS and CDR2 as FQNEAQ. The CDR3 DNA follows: TGTGCCAGCAGCCGTACCTACAGGAGTGAAGCTTTCTTT. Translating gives CASSRTYRSEAFF.

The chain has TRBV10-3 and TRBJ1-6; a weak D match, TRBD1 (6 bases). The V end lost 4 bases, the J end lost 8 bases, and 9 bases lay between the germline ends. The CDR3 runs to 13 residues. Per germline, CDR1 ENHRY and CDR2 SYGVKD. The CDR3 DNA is TGTGCCATCAGTGGACAGGATTATTCACCCCTCCACTTT. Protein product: CAISGQDYSPLHF.

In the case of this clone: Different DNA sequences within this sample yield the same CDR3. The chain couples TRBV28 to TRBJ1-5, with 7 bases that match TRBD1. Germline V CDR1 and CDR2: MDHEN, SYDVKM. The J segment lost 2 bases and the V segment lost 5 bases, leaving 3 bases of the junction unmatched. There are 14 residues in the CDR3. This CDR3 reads CASSLGQGNQPQHF. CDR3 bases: TGTGCCAGCAGTCTAGGACAGGGCAATCAGCCCCAGCATTTT.

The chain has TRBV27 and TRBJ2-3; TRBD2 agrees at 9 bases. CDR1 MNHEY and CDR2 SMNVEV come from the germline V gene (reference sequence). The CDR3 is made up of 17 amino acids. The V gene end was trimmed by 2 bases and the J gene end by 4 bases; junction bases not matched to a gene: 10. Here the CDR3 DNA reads TGTGCCAGCAGTTTAAGAAGGGTAGCGGGAGATCCAGATACGCAGTATTTT. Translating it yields CASSLRRVAGDPDTQYF.

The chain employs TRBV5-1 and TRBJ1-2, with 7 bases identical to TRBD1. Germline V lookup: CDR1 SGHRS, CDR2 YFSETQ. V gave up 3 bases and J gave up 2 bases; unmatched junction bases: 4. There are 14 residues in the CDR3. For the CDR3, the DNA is TGCGCCAGCAGCTGGACAGGCCCCAACTATGGCTACACCTTC. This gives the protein CASSWTGPNYGYTF.

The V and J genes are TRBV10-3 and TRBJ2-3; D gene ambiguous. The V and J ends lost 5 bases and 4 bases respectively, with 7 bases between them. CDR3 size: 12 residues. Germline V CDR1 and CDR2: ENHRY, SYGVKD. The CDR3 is CAISPFADTQYF. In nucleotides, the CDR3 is TGTGCCATCAGTCCGTTCGCAGATACGCAGTATTTT.

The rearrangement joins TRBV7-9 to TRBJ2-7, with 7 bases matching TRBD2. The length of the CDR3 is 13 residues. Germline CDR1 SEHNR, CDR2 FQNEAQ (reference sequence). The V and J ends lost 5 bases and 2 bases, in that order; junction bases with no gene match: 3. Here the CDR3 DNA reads TGTGCCAGCAGCCACGGGGGGACCTACGAGCAGTACGTC. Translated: CASSHGGTYEQYV.

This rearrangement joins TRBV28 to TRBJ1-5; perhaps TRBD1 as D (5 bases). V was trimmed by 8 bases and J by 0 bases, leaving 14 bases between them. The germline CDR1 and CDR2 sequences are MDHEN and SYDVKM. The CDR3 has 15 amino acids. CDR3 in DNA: TGTGCCAGCCGGATAGGGGTAATTAGCAATCAGCCCCAGCATTTT. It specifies CASRIGVISNQPQHF.

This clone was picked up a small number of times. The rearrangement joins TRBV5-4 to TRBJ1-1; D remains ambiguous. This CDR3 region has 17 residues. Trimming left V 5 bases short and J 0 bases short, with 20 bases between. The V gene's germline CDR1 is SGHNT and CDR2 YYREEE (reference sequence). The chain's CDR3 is CASRKKANTGMNTEAFF. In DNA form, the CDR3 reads TGTGCCAGCAGGAAAAAAGCGAATACGGGTATGAACACTGAAGCTTTCTTT.

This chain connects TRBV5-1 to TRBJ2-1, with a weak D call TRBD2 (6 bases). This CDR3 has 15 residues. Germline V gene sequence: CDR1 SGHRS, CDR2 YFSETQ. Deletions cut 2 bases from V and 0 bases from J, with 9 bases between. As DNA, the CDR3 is TGCGCCAGCAGCTTTAATAGCGGCTCCTACAATGAGCAGTTCTTC. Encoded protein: CASSFNSGSYNEQFF.

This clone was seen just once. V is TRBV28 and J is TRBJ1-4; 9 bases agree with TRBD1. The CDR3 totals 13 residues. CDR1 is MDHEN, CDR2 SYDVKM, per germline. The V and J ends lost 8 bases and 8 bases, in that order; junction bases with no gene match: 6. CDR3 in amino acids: CASVTGGREKLFF. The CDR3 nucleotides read TGTGCCAGCGTGACAGGGGGACGGGAAAAACTGTTTTTT.

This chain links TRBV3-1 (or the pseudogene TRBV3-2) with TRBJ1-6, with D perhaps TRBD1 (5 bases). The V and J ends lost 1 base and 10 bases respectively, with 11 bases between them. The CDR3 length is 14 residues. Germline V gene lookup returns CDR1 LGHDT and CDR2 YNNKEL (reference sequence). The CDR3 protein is CASSQAAGDSPLHF. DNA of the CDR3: TGTGCCAGCAGCCAAGCCGCGGGGGACTCACCCCTCCACTTT.

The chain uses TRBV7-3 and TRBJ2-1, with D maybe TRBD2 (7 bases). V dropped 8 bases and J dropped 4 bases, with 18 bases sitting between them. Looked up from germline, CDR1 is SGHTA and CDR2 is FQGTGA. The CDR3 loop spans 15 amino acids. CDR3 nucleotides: TGTGCCAGCGCCCCAAGGGGGGGCCGATACAATGAGCAGTTCTTC. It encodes CASAPRGGRYNEQFF.

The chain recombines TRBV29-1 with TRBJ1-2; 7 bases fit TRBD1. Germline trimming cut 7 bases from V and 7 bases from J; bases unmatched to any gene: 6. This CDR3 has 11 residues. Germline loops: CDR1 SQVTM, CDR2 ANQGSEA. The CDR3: CSAGDSRGYTF. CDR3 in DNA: TGCAGCGCTGGGGACAGTCGTGGCTACACCTTC.

The CDR3 region has the DNA TGTGCCAGCAGTTCTCAGGGGCCCTTCACCGGGGAGCTGTTTTTT. Encoded protein: CASSSQGPFTGELFF. The chain carries TRBV6-5 and TRBJ2-2; D is possibly TRBD1 (6 bases). Trimming removed 4 bases at V and 4 bases at J, with 13 bases between. The CDR3 is made up of 15 amino acids. In germline, CDR1 is MNHEY, CDR2 SVGAGI.

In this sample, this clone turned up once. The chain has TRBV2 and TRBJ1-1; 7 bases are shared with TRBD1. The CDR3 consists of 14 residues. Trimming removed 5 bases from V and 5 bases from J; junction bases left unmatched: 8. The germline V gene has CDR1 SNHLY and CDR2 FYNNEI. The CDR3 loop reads CASSRDSGVTEAFF. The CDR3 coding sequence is TGTGCCAGCAGTCGGGACAGCGGAGTAACTGAAGCTTTCTTT.

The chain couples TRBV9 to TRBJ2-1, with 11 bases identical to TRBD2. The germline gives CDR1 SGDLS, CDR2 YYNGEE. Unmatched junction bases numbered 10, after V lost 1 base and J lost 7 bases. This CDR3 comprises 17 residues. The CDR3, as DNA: TGTGCCAGCAGCGTAAGACTAGCGGGAATCAGGGGAAATGAGCAGTTCTTC. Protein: CASSVRLAGIRGNEQFF.

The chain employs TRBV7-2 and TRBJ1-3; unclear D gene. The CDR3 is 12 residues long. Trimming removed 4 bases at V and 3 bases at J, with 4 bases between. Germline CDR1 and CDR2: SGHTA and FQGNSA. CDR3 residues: CASSSNGNTIYF. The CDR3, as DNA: TGTGCCAGCAGCTCTAATGGAAACACCATATATTTT.

Here the CDR3 reads CASSMARKETQYF. In DNA, the CDR3 is TGTGCCAGTAGTATGGCTAGGAAAGAGACCCAGTACTTC. The chain joins TRBV19 to TRBJ2-5; D gene ambiguous. The germline CDR1 and CDR2 sequences are LNHDA and SQIVND (reference sequence). The V and J ends lost 3 bases and 3 bases respectively, with 8 bases between them. The CDR3 is 13 residues long.

In nucleotides, the CDR3 is TGTGCCACCCGTCAATTCCAGGGTAACACTGAAGCTTTCTTT. Encoded protein: CATRQFQGNTEAFF. The chain joins TRBV10-3 to TRBJ1-1; tentative D call: TRBD1 (5 bases). V was clipped by 10 bases and J by 2 bases, with 17 bases between them. The CDR3 sequence is 14 residues long. Germline CDR1 reads ENHRY; CDR2 reads SYGVKD.

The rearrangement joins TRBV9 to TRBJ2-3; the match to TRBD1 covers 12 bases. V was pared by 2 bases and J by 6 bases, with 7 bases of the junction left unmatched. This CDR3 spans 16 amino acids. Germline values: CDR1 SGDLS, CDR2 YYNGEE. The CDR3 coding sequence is TGTGCCAGCAGCGTCGCCTCCGGGACAGGGGGCGATACGCAGTATTTT. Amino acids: CASSVASGTGGDTQYF.

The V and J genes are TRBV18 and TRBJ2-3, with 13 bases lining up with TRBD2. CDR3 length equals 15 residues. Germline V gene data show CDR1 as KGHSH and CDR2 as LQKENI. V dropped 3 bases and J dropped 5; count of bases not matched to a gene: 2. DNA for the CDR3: TGTGCCAGCTCACCTGGACTAGCGGGGGAAGATACGCAGTATTTT. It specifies CASSPGLAGEDTQYF. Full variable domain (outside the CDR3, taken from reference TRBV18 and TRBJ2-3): NAGVMQNPRHLVRRRGQEARLRCSPMKGHSHVYWYRQLPEEGLKFMVYLQKENIIDESGMPKERFSAEFPKEGPSILRIQQVVRGDSAAYFCASSPGLAGEDTQYFGPGTRLTVL.

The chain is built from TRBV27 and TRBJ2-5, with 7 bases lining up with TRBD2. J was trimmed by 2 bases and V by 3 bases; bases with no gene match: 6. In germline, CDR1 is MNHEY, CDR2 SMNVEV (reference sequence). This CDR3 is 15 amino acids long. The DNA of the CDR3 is TGTGCCAGCAGTTTCGGATACGGGGGGCAAGAGACCCAGTACTTC. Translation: CASSFGYGGQETQYF.

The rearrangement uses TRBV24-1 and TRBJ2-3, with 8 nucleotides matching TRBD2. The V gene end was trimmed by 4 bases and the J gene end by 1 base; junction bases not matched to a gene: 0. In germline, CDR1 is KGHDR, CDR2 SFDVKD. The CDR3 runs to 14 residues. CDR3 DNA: TGTGCCACCAGTGAGACTAGCGGCACAGATACGCAGTATTTT. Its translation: CATSETSGTDTQYF.

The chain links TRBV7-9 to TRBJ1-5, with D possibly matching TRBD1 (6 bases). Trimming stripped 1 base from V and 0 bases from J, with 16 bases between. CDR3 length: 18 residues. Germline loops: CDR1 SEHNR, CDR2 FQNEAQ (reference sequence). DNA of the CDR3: TGTGCCAGCAGCTTAGATTGGGGGATGGGGGCTAGCAATCAGCCCCAGCATTTT. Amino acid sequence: CASSLDWGMGASNQPQHF.

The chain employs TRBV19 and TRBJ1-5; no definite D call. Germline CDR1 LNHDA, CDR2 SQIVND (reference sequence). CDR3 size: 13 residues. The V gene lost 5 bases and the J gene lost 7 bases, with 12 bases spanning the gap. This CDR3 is CASSPLRTQPQHF. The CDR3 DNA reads TGTGCCAGTAGTCCCCTACGTACCCAGCCCCAGCATTTT.